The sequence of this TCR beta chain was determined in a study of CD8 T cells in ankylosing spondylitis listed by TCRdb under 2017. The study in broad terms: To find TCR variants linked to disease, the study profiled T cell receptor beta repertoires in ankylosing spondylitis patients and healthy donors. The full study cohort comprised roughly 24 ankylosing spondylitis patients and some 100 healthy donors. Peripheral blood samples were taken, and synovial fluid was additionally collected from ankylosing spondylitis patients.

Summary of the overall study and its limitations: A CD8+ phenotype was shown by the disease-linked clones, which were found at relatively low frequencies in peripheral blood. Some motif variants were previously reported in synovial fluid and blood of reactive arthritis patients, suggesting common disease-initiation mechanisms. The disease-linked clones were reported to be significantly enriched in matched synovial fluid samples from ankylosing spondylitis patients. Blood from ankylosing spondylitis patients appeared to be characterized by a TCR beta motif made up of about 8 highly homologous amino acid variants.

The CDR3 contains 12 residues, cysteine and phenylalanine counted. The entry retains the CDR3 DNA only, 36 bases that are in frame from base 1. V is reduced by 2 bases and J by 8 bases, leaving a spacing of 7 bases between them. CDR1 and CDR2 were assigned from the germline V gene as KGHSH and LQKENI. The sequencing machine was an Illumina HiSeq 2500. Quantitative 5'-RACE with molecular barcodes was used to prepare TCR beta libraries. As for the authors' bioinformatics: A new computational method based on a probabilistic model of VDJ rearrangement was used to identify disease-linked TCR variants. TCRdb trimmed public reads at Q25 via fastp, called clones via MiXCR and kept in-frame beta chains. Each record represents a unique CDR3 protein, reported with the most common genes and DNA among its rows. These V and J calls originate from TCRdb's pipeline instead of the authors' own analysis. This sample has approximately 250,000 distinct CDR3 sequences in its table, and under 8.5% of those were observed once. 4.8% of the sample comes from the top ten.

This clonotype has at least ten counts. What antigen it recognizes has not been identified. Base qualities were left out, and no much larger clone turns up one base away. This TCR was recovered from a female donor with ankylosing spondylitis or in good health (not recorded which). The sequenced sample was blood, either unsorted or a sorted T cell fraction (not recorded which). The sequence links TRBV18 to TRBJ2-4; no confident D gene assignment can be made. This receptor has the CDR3 CASSPLNDIQYF. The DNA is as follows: TGTGCCAGCTCACCATTAAACGACATTCAGTACTTC.